This record looks at one TCR beta chain sequence and its context. Antigen unknown. This entry is derived from a study of beta chain features in type 1 diabetes. Study-level points and caveats: Type 1 diabetes patients had TCRB CDR3s that were shorter (moderately but significantly so) in all four CD4+ subsets.

Every bit of the isolated RNA underwent reverse transcription, so sequencing read expressed TCRB transcripts. Produced via immunoSEQ multiplex PCR; TCRdb's table is partial and in-frame only. The profile shows about 260,000 clones, about 23% of them singletons. Germline V gene sequence: CDR1 KGHSH, CDR2 LQKENI. V was shortened by 5 bases and J by 0 bases, with 10 bases between the two germline ends. CDR3 length: 14 residues. Central memory, naive, regulatory and stem cell-like memory CD4+ cells were sorted by CD45RO/CCR7/CD25/CD127/CD95/CD27. The V call is TRBV18, the J call TRBJ1-1, with D unresolved. This clonotype was obtained from a woman aged 25 to 39 with type 1 diabetes. The sample comprised naive CD4+ T cells from blood. Here the CDR3 reads CASSATKLNTEAFF. Written as DNA, the CDR3 is TGTGCCAGCTCAGCCACCAAGCTGAACACTGAAGCTTTCTTT. The full variable domain, with the rest looked up from reference TRBV18 and TRBJ1-1, is NAGVMQNPRHLVRRRGQEARLRCSPMKGHSHVYWYRQLPEEGLKFMVYLQKENIIDESGMPKERFSAEFPKEGPSILRIQQVVRGDSAAYFCASSATKLNTEAFFGQGTRLTVV.